Below, one TCR beta chain is given with its context. The sample is drawn from a study of blood T cell repertoires in COVID-19. Study-wide context: Sources were T cells, B-cell-depleted T cells, or PBMCs; the material itself was cDNA or gDNA.

CDR1 and CDR2 (germline): LGHNA, YSLEER. Trimming removed 0 bases from V and 5 bases from J, with 17 bases in between. The CDR3 covers 16 residues. The protocol was immunoSEQ multiplex PCR, while the TCRdb copy is restricted to in-frame clones and leaves out a portion. The sample contains a few hundred thousand clones, roughly 90% of which appear only once. This clonotype originated in a woman aged 55-70 years with COVID-19, enrolled during active disease. The sample taken for sequencing was peripheral blood. The V call is TRBV4-3, the J call TRBJ2-7; the D gene is possibly TRBD2 (5 bases). The CDR3 loop reads CASSQEFGRVPDEQYF. The CDR3 region has the DNA TGCGCCAGCAGCCAAGAATTCGGGCGGGTCCCCGACGAGCAGTACTTC.